A single sample gave rise to the 16 T cell receptor beta chains below, sequenced in a study of metastatic and nonmetastatic thyroid tumors. MiXCR was used by TCRdb to re-call the PCR reads. Of 55,000 to 75,000 clones listed, around 18% are singletons. No treatment had been given to any patient before thyroid surgery. What was sequenced was blood. The source is a female donor with papillary thyroid cancer or a benign thyroid nodule (not recorded which). Some clones in this sample may be carry-over from other donors' samples.

V and J are TRBV28 and TRBJ2-5; TRBD1 matches 7 bases. From germline, CDR1 is MDHEN and CDR2 SYDVKM. V lost 2 bases to trimming and J lost 0 bases; unmatched junction nucleotides: 15. The CDR3 is 19 amino acids. The chain's CDR3 is CASSLGLGQSDGYQETQYF. In DNA form, the CDR3 reads TGTGCCAGCAGTTTAGGGTTGGGACAGTCGGACGGATACCAAGAGACCCAGTACTTC. Filled out from reference TRBV28 and TRBJ2-5, the complete variable domain reads DVKVTQSSRYLVKRTGEKVFLECVQDMDHENMFWYRQDPGLGLRLIYFSYDVKMKEKGDIPEGYSVSREKKERFSLILESASTNQTSMYLCASSLGLGQSDGYQETQYFGPGTRLLVL.

This clone was seen a handful of times. This chain joins TRBV12-3 or TRBV12-4 and TRBJ1-6; D unresolved. The CDR3 length is 13 residues. The V gene lost 5 bases and the J gene lost 8 bases, with 10 bases spanning the gap. The CDR3 DNA sequence: TGTGCCAGCAGTCCCCGTCCCGATTCACCCCTCCACTTT. Translating it yields CASSPRPDSPLHF.

This sequence joins TRBV4-1 and TRBJ2-3, with D uncertain. This CDR3 comprises 17 residues. Germline loops: CDR1 MGHRA, CDR2 YSYEKL. The ends were cut back, 1 base at V and 0 bases at J, with 14 bases in the middle. In DNA, the CDR3 is TGCGCCAGCAGCCAAGCCCAGACCATGTCTAGCACAGATACGCAGTATTTT. It codes for CASSQAQTMSSTDTQYF.

In this sample, this clone turned up many times. The V gene is TRBV7-8, the J gene TRBJ1-5; D is uncertain. Per germline, CDR1 SGHVS and CDR2 FQNEAQ. V gave up 5 bases and J gave up 6 bases, with 14 bases separating them. The length of the CDR3 is 14 residues. The CDR3 spells CASSAVLATQPQHF. As DNA, the CDR3 is TGTGCCAGCAGCGCCGTCTTAGCGACTCAGCCCCAGCATTTT.

This clone was observed many times. V is TRBV3-1 and J is TRBJ1-2; D is perhaps TRBD1 (5 bases). The germline CDR1 and CDR2 sequences are LGHDT and YNNKEL (reference sequence). V was trimmed by 0 bases and J by 6 bases, leaving 8 bases between them. The CDR3 loop spans 13 amino acids. The CDR3 protein is CASSQDRANGYTF. In DNA form, the CDR3 reads TGTGCCAGCAGCCAAGACAGGGCGAATGGCTACACCTTC. Full variable domain (missing parts from reference TRBV3-1 and TRBJ1-2): DTAVSQTPKYLVTQMGNDKSIKCEQNLGHDTMYWYKQDSKKFLKIMFSYNNKELIINETVPNRFSPKSPDKAHLNLHINSLELGDSAVYFCASSQDRANGYTFGSGTRLTVV.

This clone was seen only a few times. This rearrangement joins TRBV28 to TRBJ2-7; tentatively, D is TRBD2 (5 bases). Germline CDR1 and CDR2: MDHEN and SYDVKM. The CDR3 is made up of 14 amino acids. V dropped 2 bases and J dropped 0 bases, with 8 bases sitting between them. The CDR3 region has the DNA TGTGCCAGCAGTTTACGGGGTTTCTCCTACGAGCAGTACTTC. It encodes CASSLRGFSYEQYF. The entire variable domain, with the rest obtained from reference TRBV28 and TRBJ2-7, is as follows: DVKVTQSSRYLVKRTGEKVFLECVQDMDHENMFWYRQDPGLGLRLIYFSYDVKMKEKGDIPEGYSVSREKKERFSLILESASTNQTSMYLCASSLRGFSYEQYFGPGTRLTVT.

This clone was seen at least ten times. This chain uses TRBV5-1 with TRBJ2-7; possibly TRBD1 for D (6 bases). Trimming removed 4 bases at V and 1 base at J, with 9 bases between. Germline CDR1 is SGHRS and CDR2 is YFSETQ. The CDR3 consists of 13 residues. The CDR3 DNA is TGCGCCAGCAGCGTTGACAGGTCCTACGAGCAGTACTTC. Its protein product is CASSVDRSYEQYF.

In its sample, this clone was seen once. A read error may account for a junction end that differs from germline. The genes are TRBV11-2 and TRBJ1-2, with TRBD1 as a possible D gene (6 bases). CDR3 length: 16 amino acids. Looked up from germline, CDR1 is SGHAT and CDR2 is FQNNGV. CDR3 sequence: CASSLVGGVMSGGYIF. DNA for the CDR3: TGTGCCAGCAGCTTAGTAGGGGGGGTAATGTCAGGAGGCTACATCTTC.

This clone was found a few times. The rearrangement links TRBV12-3 or TRBV12-4 to TRBJ2-7, with 8 bases lining up with TRBD2. V was pared by 3 bases and J by 3 bases, with 4 bases of the junction left unmatched. This CDR3 contains 14 residues. CDR3 DNA: TGTGCCAGCAGTTTTAGCGGGACCCGCTACGAGCAGTACTTC. This encodes CASSFSGTRYEQYF.

The rearrangement joins TRBV6-1 to TRBJ2-5; a weak D match, TRBD2 (6 bases). The CDR3 totals 16 residues. V gave up 6 bases and J gave up 2 bases, with 19 bases separating them. Per germline, CDR1 MNHNS and CDR2 SASEGT. CDR3 region: CASSPGFRGRQETQYF. The CDR3 nucleotides are TGTGCCAGCAGCCCAGGCTTCCGGGGGAGGCAAGAGACCCAGTACTTC.

The table lists this clone with many counts. V gene TRBV24-1 combines with J gene TRBJ2-1; D ambiguous. V lost 6 bases, J lost 5 bases, and 7 bases lay in between. The CDR3 spans 12 residues. In germline, CDR1 is KGHDR, CDR2 SFDVKD. The DNA of the CDR3 is TGTGCCACCAGTAGCCGGGACAATGAGCAGTTCTTC. Encoded protein: CATSSRDNEQFF.

This clone has ten or more counts. This chain uses TRBV6-1 with TRBJ2-5, with 10 nucleotides matching TRBD2. V shed 6 bases, J shed 4 bases, and the junction held 11 bases outside the gene matches. Germline V gives CDR1 MNHNS, CDR2 SASEGT. This CDR3 region has 16 residues. The CDR3 bases are TGTGCCAGCAGCCAATCCGGGACTAGCGTAGTAGAGACCCAGTACTTC. It is translated as CASSQSGTSVVETQYF.

This clone was recorded a few times. The rearrangement links TRBV7-8 to TRBJ2-1; possibly TRBD2 for D (6 bases). CDR3 size: 11 residues. Germline assignment: CDR1 SGHVS and CDR2 FQNEAQ. With 5 bases removed from V and 14 bases from J, the gap between germline ends came to 13 bases. As DNA, the CDR3 is TGTGCCAGCAGCCGAGGAGGGGAGAAGTTCTTC. It yields the protein CASSRGGEKFF.

The rearrangement links TRBV18 to TRBJ2-1, with D unresolved. Germline lookup yields CDR1 KGHSH and CDR2 LQKENI. Trimming pared 0 bases from V and 6 bases from J, leaving 15 bases between. This CDR3 has 16 residues. Here the CDR3 reads CASSPPVAVDANEQFF. The CDR3, as DNA: TGTGCCAGCTCACCACCTGTGGCGGTTGATGCCAATGAGCAGTTCTTC. Together with reference TRBV18 and TRBJ2-1, the CDR3 gives the full variable domain: NAGVMQNPRHLVRRRGQEARLRCSPMKGHSHVYWYRQLPEEGLKFMVYLQKENIIDESGMPKERFSAEFPKEGPSILRIQQVVRGDSAAYFCASSPPVAVDANEQFFGPGTRLTVL.

This chain uses TRBV2 with TRBJ2-1; D gene uncertain. The CDR3 is made up of 14 amino acids. Germline V gives CDR1 SNHLY, CDR2 FYNNEI. Trimming took off 3 bases at V and 4 bases at J, with 10 bases between the two ends. CDR3 sequence: CASSDGRKYNEQFF. The CDR3, as DNA: TGTGCCAGCAGTGATGGGCGAAAATACAATGAGCAGTTCTTC. The full variable domain, with the rest looked up from reference TRBV2 and TRBJ2-1, is EPEVTQTPSHQVTQMGQEVILRCVPISNHLYFYWYRQILGQKVEFLVSFYNNEISEKSEIFDDQFSVERPDGSNFTLKIRSTKLEDSAMYFCASSDGRKYNEQFFGPGTRLTVL.

The J gene is TRBJ2-7, the V gene TRBV29-1; 12 bases are a match to TRBD2. CDR1 and CDR2 from the germline V gene are SQVTM and ANQGSEA. This CDR3 region has 13 residues. V lost 6 bases and J lost 9; bases outside the gene matches: 9. The CDR3 DNA follows: TGCAGCGTAGTCGGACTAGCGGGATCTTTGCAGTACTTC. Translating gives CSVVGLAGSLQYF.